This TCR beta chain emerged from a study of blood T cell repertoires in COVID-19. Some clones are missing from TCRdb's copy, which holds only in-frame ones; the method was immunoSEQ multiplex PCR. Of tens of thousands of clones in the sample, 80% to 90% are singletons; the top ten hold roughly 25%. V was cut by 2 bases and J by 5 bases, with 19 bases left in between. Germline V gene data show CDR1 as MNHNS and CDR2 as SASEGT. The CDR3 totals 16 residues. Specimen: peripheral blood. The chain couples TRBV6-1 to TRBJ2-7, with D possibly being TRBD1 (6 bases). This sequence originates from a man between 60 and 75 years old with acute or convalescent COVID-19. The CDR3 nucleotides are TGTGCCAGCAGTGAATGGGGGCGTCAGGGAGCCCACGAGCAGTACGTC. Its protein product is CASSEWGRQGAHEQYV.